These T cell receptor beta chains were read from a single sample in a study of blood T cell repertoires in COVID-19. Profiled with immunoSEQ multiplex PCR; TCRdb holds only in-frame clones, not every one. The sample includes about 68,000 clones, approximately 88% of them seen just once. The material sequenced was peripheral blood. These receptors all stem from a man aged 50 to 59 with active COVID-19. The CDR3 runs from the conserved cysteine through the conserved F or W.

j_gene | v_gene | CDR3aa
TRBJ1-2 | TRBV19 | CASSTRDRGPRGYTF
TRBJ1-5 | TRBV19 | CASSKTSGGGYSNQPQHF
TRBJ1-2 | TRBV2 | CASSAYPGQGNTNYGYTF
TRBJ2-1 | TRBV12-5 | CASGSTSGTGVVGQFF
TRBJ2-7 | TRBV30 | CAWSAQVAYEQYF
TRBJ1-5 | TRBV4-1 | CASSVTQGNSQPQHF
TRBJ1-6 | TRBV10-3 | CAIRTGQSPLHF
TRBJ1-3 | TRBV6-5 | CASSYGGVGGNTIYF
TRBJ1-5 | TRBV30 | CACSPWGGNQPQHF
TRBJ2-7 | TRBV2 | CASSRTSGLPYEQYF
TRBJ1-5 | TRBV12-3/TRBV12-4 | CASSSQGGQPQHF
TRBJ1-1 | TRBV9 | CASSTRTSQETEAFF
TRBJ2-5 | TRBV3-1/TRBV3-2 | CASSQDRGETQYF
TRBJ2-1 | TRBV27 | CASSLFLAGTDEQFF
TRBJ2-1 | TRBV7-7 | CASSPTEGQLSYNEQFF
TRBJ2-7 | TRBV6-5 | CASTRAGGSYEQYF
TRBJ1-2 | TRBV7-8 | CASSSSYGYTF
TRBJ1-2 | TRBV10-3 | CAISESRIAGGEGYTF
TRBJ2-3 | TRBV14 | CASSQAGTDTQYF
TRBJ2-7 | TRBV5-4 | CASSLAGGSYEQYF
TRBJ2-3 | TRBV6-5 | CAPPRGGLTDTQYF
TRBJ2-3 | TRBV4-1 | CASSQAGGPPDTQYF
TRBJ1-1 | TRBV7-8 | CASTPTGVNTEAFF
TRBJ2-1 | TRBV10-2 | CASLSGNEQFF
TRBJ2-1 | TRBV5-1 | CASSFLQGSSYNEQFF
TRBJ1-5 | TRBV3-1/TRBV3-2 | CASSQPILNQPQHF
TRBJ1-2 | TRBV27 | CASSFQGLYGYTF
TRBJ2-1 | TRBV9 | CASSVSDRGSNEQFF
TRBJ2-1 | TRBV9 | CASGWTSGGDEQFF
TRBJ2-2 | TRBV6-5 | CASRGDRDTGELFF
TRBJ1-2 | TRBV5-8 | CASSLISGPNGYTF
TRBJ2-1 | TRBV10-3 | CAISEGQSNSYNEQFF
TRBJ1-2 | TRBV7-2 | CASSFSLTGGGYTF
TRBJ1-2 | TRBV6-5 | CASSIQGSGVGYTF
TRBJ1-4 | TRBV29-1 | CSVGLSASGEKLFF
TRBJ2-7 | TRBV5-1 | CASSPQGPYEQYF
TRBJ2-1 | TRBV2 | CASSEAGSPVQGGIF
TRBJ1-2 | TRBV5-5 | CASSRQGAGGYTF
TRBJ2-2 | TRBV27 | CASSRGQGNGELFF
TRBJ1-1 | TRBV16 | CASSQLGGTSTEAFF
TRBJ1-1 | TRBV5-4 | CASSLGPQNRNTEAFF